These 27 T cell receptor beta chains share one sample of origin, sequenced in a study of blood T cell repertoires in COVID-19. Here immunoSEQ multiplex PCR was the method, and the copy in TCRdb shows in-frame clones only, minus some. The data contain tens of thousands of clones, nearly 90% of them singletons. The sequencing input was peripheral blood. The source of these receptors is a man in his forties or fifties with active COVID-19.

The chain recombines TRBV3-1 (or the pseudogene TRBV3-2) with TRBJ1-1; TRBD1 is a possible D gene (5 bases). In germline, CDR1 is LGHDT, CDR2 YNNKEL (reference sequence). Trimming pared 4 bases from V and 4 bases from J, leaving 16 bases between. The CDR3 is made up of 15 amino acids. The CDR3 DNA reads as TGTGCCAGCAGCCGGACCAGACAGCCGACCACTGAAGCTTTCTTT. Its protein is CASSRTRQPTTEAFF.

V and J are TRBV12-3 or TRBV12-4 and TRBJ2-7; D perhaps matches TRBD2 (6 bases). The V and J ends lost 5 bases and 6 bases respectively, with 11 bases between them. This CDR3 contains 12 residues. CDR3 sequence (DNA): TGTGCCAGCAGTAAGCAGGGAGGCGAGCAGTACTTC. Translated, it gives CASSKQGGEQYF.

The genes are TRBV7-2 and TRBJ1-5; tentative D call: TRBD1 (6 bases). The germline V gene has CDR1 SGHTA and CDR2 FQGNSA. This CDR3 has 16 residues. The germline V and J ends were trimmed by 1 base and 1 base, with 11 bases remaining between them. CDR3 DNA: TGTGCCAGCAGCTTAGGGGGGGGCGGCAGCAATCAGCCCCAGCATTTT. This translates into CASSLGGGGSNQPQHF.

The chain joins TRBV7-2 to TRBJ2-1; TRBD2 matches 14 bases. CDR1 and CDR2 from the germline V gene are SGHTA and FQGNSA. V lost 5 bases, J lost 9 bases, and 9 bases stayed unmatched. CDR3 length: 16 residues. The CDR3: CASSGRLGLAGVEQFF. Written as DNA, the CDR3 is TGTGCCAGCAGCGGACGATTGGGACTAGCGGGGGTTGAGCAGTTCTTC.

This chain uses TRBV25-1 with TRBJ1-2; 9 nucleotides agree with TRBD1. V gave up 4 bases and J gave up 2 bases; unmatched junction bases: 8. CDR3 length: 16 residues. Germline-derived CDR1 and CDR2 are MGHDK and SYGVNS. CDR3 sequence reads: CASSGPRTGDNYGYTF. CDR3 bases: TGTGCCAGCAGTGGCCCCCGGACAGGGGACAACTATGGCTACACCTTC.

The chain recombines TRBV6-6 with TRBJ2-6, with D possibly being TRBD2 (5 bases). Germline V lookup: CDR1 MNHNY, CDR2 SVGAGI (reference sequence). Trimming stripped 6 bases from V and 4 bases from J, with 13 bases between. CDR3 length: 15 residues. CDR3 DNA sequence: TGTGCCAGCAGCTTCATAGCGTCGGGGGCCAACGTCCTGACTTTC. Translated: CASSFIASGANVLTF.

This sequence joins TRBV5-1 and TRBJ1-2; 7 bases agree with TRBD1. The V segment lost 1 base and the J segment 7 bases; nucleotides outside the gene matches: 4. The CDR3 sequence is 13 residues long. From germline, CDR1 is SGHRS and CDR2 YFSETQ. CDR3 amino acids: CASSLQGDGGYTF. The DNA of the CDR3 is TGCGCCAGCAGCTTGCAGGGGGATGGTGGCTACACCTTC.

The chain is built from TRBV11-2 and TRBJ2-1; 7 bases align to TRBD1. Per germline, CDR1 SGHAT and CDR2 FQNNGV. This CDR3 comprises 18 residues. After removal of 4 bases from V and 2 bases from J, the junction contained 14 bases not matched to a gene. The CDR3 sequence is CASSSTWRRGGPYNEQFF. CDR3 coding DNA: TGTGCCAGCAGCTCTACCTGGAGGCGAGGGGGCCCCTACAATGAGCAGTTCTTC.

The rearrangement joins TRBV7-9 to TRBJ2-2, with TRBD2 matching 15 bases. Germline V gene data show CDR1 as SEHNR and CDR2 as FQNEAQ (reference sequence). The length of the CDR3 is 19 residues. J gave up 3 bases and V 3 bases, and 8 bases lay outside the gene matches. The DNA for the CDR3 is TGTGCCAGCAGCTTTCCCGGGACTAGCGGGGGGCCGCACACCGGGGAGCTGTTTTTT. Residues: CASSFPGTSGGPHTGELFF.

The J gene is TRBJ2-3, the V gene TRBV20-1; no clear D. Trimming shortened V by 3 bases and J by 10 bases, and 11 bases separated the two germline ends. The germline gives CDR1 DFQATT, CDR2 SNEGSKA (reference sequence). The CDR3 consists of 11 residues. The CDR3 nucleotides read TGCAGTGCTAGGCCTACAGCAGCGCAGTATTTT. Residues: CSARPTAAQYF.

The rearrangement uses TRBV15 and TRBJ2-7; 10 nucleotides align to TRBD1. Germline trimming cut 6 bases from V and 2 bases from J; bases unmatched to any gene: 7. The CDR3 loop spans 15 amino acids. Germline-derived CDR1 and CDR2 are LNHNV and YYDKDF (reference sequence). The CDR3 loop reads CATRRGTGATYEQYF. The DNA for the CDR3 is TGTGCCACCAGAAGGGGGACAGGGGCCACCTACGAGCAGTACTTC.

The chain has TRBV7-3 and TRBJ2-2, with 7 nucleotides matching TRBD2. The CDR3 runs to 17 residues. Germline CDR1 SGHTA, CDR2 FQGTGA. V was clipped by 1 base and J by 2 bases; unmatched bases: 7. The CDR3 bases are TGTGCCAGCAGCTTAAAAGTGTCGGGGGGAAACACCGGGGAGCTGTTTTTT. Residues: CASSLKVSGGNTGELFF. Supplemented by reference TRBV7-3 and TRBJ2-2, the full variable domain reads GAGVSQTPSNKVTEKGKYVELRCDPISGHTALYWYRQSLGQGPEFLIYFQGTGAADDSGLPNDRFFAVRPEGSVSTLKIQRTERGDSAVYLCASSLKVSGGNTGELFFGEGSRLTVL.

The chain has TRBV7-9 and TRBJ1-5; D is possibly TRBD1 (5 bases). The V gene lost 5 bases and the J gene lost 6 bases, with 14 bases spanning the gap. This CDR3 is built from 14 residues. Germline CDR1 reads SEHNR; CDR2 reads FQNEAQ (reference sequence). DNA of the CDR3: TGTGCCAGCAGCGAGGCGGGGGTCGGTCAGCCCCAGCATTTT. Its protein is CASSEAGVGQPQHF.

The chain links TRBV4-2 to TRBJ2-1; 11 bases are a match to TRBD2. Germline assignment: CDR1 LGHNA and CDR2 YNFKEQ. J was trimmed by 0 bases and V by 1 base; bases with no gene match: 2. The CDR3 has 17 residues. The CDR3 nucleotides read TGTGCCAGCAGCCAAGCTAGCGGGAGGAGCTCCTACAATGAGCAGTTCTTC. Residues: CASSQASGRSSYNEQFF.

V is TRBV13 and J is TRBJ2-7, with 10 bases lining up with TRBD1. V trimming: 4 bases; J trimming: 2 bases; junction bases outside the gene matches: 11. CDR3 length: 17 amino acids. The V gene's germline CDR1 is PRHDT and CDR2 FYEKMQ (reference sequence). The DNA of the CDR3 is TGTGCCAGCAGCTCCTCCGGGACAGGGGAGCTCACCTACGAGCAGTACTTC. Encoded protein: CASSSSGTGELTYEQYF. Together with reference TRBV13 and TRBJ2-7, the CDR3 gives the full variable domain: AAGVIQSPRHLIKEKRETATLKCYPIPRHDTVYWYQQGPGQDPQFLISFYEKMQSDKGSIPDRFSAQQFSDYHSELNMSSLELGDSALYFCASSSSGTGELTYEQYFGPGTRLTVT.

The V call is TRBV9, the J call TRBJ1-5; TRBD1 matches at 8 bases. V dropped 5 bases and J dropped 6; count of bases not matched to a gene: 10. Germline V gene lookup returns CDR1 SGDLS and CDR2 YYNGEE. The CDR3 totals 15 residues. The CDR3 loop reads CASSPGTGFGQPQHF. Written as DNA, the CDR3 is TGTGCCAGCAGTCCCGGGACAGGATTCGGTCAGCCCCAGCATTTT.

The chain carries TRBV20-1 and TRBJ2-7; possible D gene TRBD1, 6 bases. The CDR3 runs to 14 residues. Germline values: CDR1 DFQATT, CDR2 SNEGSKA (reference sequence). Trimming pared 3 bases from V and 5 bases from J, leaving 17 bases between. The CDR3 is CSASGGRGPNEQYF. CDR3 nucleotide sequence: TGCAGTGCTAGTGGGGGCAGAGGCCCGAACGAGCAGTACTTC.

The genes are TRBV3-1 (or the pseudogene TRBV3-2) and TRBJ2-5, with 10 positions matching TRBD2. V shed 10 bases and J 4 bases; nucleotides not matched to a gene: 9. Germline V CDR1 and CDR2: LGHDT, YNNKEL (reference sequence). This CDR3 has 14 amino acids. This CDR3 is CATLGTSEGETQYF. The CDR3 DNA follows: TGTGCCACCCTTGGGACTAGCGAGGGAGAGACCCAGTACTTC.

The chain has TRBV30 and TRBJ2-2; no reliable D call. V was shortened by 2 bases and J by 3 bases, with 4 bases between the two germline ends. This CDR3 contains 12 residues. CDR1 is GTSNPN and CDR2 is SVGIG in the germline V gene (reference sequence). This chain's CDR3 is CAWSSDTGELFF. The CDR3 DNA is TGTGCCTGGAGTTCGGACACCGGGGAGCTGTTTTTT.

The genes are TRBV3-1 (or the pseudogene TRBV3-2) and TRBJ1-2, with 10 bases fitting TRBD1. CDR1 LGHDT and CDR2 YNNKEL come from the germline V gene (reference sequence). CDR3 length equals 14 residues. Unmatched junction bases numbered 10, after V lost 7 bases and J lost 8 bases. Written as DNA, the CDR3 is TGTGCCAGCACCCCTGTGACAGGGGGCGGCGGCTACACCTTC. It translates to CASTPVTGGGGYTF.

This rearrangement joins TRBV15 to TRBJ1-4; D perhaps matches TRBD1 (6 bases). V was trimmed by 1 base and J by 5 bases, leaving 14 bases between them. The CDR3 contains 16 residues. From germline, CDR1 is LNHNV and CDR2 YYDKDF (reference sequence). Here the CDR3 DNA reads TGTGCCACCAGCAGAGGGACAGCTAGAGGAAATGAAAAACTGTTTTTT. Translated, it gives CATSRGTARGNEKLFF. Complete variable domain (other parts from reference TRBV15 and TRBJ1-4): DAMVIQNPRYQVTQFGKPVTLSCSQTLNHNVMYWYQQKSSQAPKLLFHYYDKDFNNEADTPDNFQSRRPNTSFCFLDIRSPGLGDTAMYLCATSRGTARGNEKLFFGSGTQLSVL.

The chain employs TRBV12-3 or TRBV12-4 and TRBJ2-3, with D possibly matching TRBD1 (5 bases). Trimming cost V 5 bases and J 6 bases, with 12 bases left between them. This CDR3 is built from 13 residues. The CDR3 DNA reads as TGTGCCAGCAGTCGAAGCTACAGGGATACGCAGTATTTT. This gives the protein CASSRSYRDTQYF.

The gene calls are TRBV9 and TRBJ1-2; TRBD1 might be the D (5 bases). CDR3 length: 11 amino acids. Germline V gives CDR1 SGDLS, CDR2 YYNGEE. The V gene lost 5 bases and the J gene lost 3 bases, with 5 bases spanning the gap. The CDR3 loop is CASRGDYGYTF. DNA for the CDR3: TGTGCCAGCAGAGGGGACTATGGCTACACCTTC.

V is TRBV19 and J is TRBJ2-6, with 7 bases that match TRBD1. J was trimmed by 2 bases and V by 6 bases; bases with no gene match: 13. Germline CDR1 reads LNHDA; CDR2 reads SQIVND (reference sequence). The CDR3 has 18 residues. CDR3 in DNA: TGTGCCAGTAGGGACAGGTTCCTAGGTAGGGCTGGGGCCAACGTCCTGACTTTC. Translated: CASRDRFLGRAGANVLTF.

The V and J genes are TRBV28 and TRBJ1-2; 11 bases are shared with TRBD1. The CDR3 sequence is 15 residues long. J lost 5 bases, V lost 5 bases, and 7 bases had no gene match. Germline V gene sequence: CDR1 MDHEN, CDR2 SYDVKM. Here the CDR3 DNA reads TGTGCCAGCAGTGCCGGGACAGGGGGGGGTTATGGCTACACCTTC. This codes for CASSAGTGGGYGYTF.

This chain joins TRBV2 and TRBJ2-3; TRBD2 matches 14 bases. Germline assignment: CDR1 SNHLY and CDR2 FYNNEI. The CDR3 loop spans 16 amino acids. Trimming cost V 6 bases and J 4 bases; bases outside gene matches: 6. CDR3 DNA: TGTGCCAGCAGACGCGGGACTAGCGGGGGACCAGATACGCAGTATTTT. Its translation: CASRRGTSGGPDTQYF.

The chain's CDR3 is CASSLGRGPQHF. Written as DNA, the CDR3 is TGTGCCAGCAGCTTAGGGCGGGGGCCCCAGCATTTT. The V call is TRBV7-2, the J call TRBJ1-5; D not resolved. The CDR3 loop spans 12 amino acids. CDR1 is SGHTA and CDR2 is FQGNSA in the germline V gene. The V and J ends lost 1 base and 9 bases respectively, with 7 bases between them. Filled out from reference TRBV7-2 and TRBJ1-5, the complete variable domain reads GAGVSQSPSNKVTEKGKDVELRCDPISGHTALYWYRQSLGQGLEFLIYFQGNSAPDKSGLPSDRFSAERTGGSVSTLTIQRTQQEDSAVYLCASSLGRGPQHFGDGTRLSIL.